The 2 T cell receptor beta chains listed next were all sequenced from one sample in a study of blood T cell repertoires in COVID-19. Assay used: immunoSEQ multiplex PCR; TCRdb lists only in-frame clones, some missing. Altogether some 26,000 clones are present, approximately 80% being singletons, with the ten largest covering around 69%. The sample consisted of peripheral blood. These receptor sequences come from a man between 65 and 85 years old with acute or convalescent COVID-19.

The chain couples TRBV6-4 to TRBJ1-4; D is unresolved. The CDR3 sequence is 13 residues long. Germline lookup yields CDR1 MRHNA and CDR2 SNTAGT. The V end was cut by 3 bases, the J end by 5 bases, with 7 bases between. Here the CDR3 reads CASSENMNEKLFF. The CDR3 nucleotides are TGTGCCAGCAGTGAGAACATGAATGAAAAACTGTTTTTT.

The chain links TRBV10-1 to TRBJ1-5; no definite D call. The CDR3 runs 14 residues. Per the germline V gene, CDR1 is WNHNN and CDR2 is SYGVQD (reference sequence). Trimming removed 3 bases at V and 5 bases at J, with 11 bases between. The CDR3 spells CASSDIQSYQPQHF. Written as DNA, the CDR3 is TGCGCCAGCAGTGATATTCAGTCATATCAGCCCCAGCATTTT.